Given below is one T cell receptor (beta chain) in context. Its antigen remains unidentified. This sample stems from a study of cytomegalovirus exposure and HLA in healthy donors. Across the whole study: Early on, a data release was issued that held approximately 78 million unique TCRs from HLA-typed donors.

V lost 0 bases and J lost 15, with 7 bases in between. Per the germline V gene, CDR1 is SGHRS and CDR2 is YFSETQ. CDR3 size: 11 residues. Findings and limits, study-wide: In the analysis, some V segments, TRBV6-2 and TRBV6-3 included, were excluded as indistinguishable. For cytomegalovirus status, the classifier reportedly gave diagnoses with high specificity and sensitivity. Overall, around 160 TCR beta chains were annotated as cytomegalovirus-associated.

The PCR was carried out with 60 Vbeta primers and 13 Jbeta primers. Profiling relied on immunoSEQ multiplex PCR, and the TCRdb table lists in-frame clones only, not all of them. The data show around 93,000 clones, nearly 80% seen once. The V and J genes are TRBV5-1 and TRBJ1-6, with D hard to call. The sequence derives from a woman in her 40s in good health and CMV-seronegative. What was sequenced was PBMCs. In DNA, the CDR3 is TGCGCCAGCAGCTTGGGAGGACTCCTCCACTTT. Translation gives CASSLGGLLHF.